This TCR beta chain is drawn from a study of cytomegalovirus exposure and HLA in healthy donors. The CDR3 spans 15 residues. V shed 0 bases and J 7 bases; nucleotides not matched to a gene: 6. The germline gives CDR1 SGHRS, CDR2 YFSETQ. Primers for the PCR totalled 60 Vbeta and 13 Jbeta. The method was immunoSEQ multiplex PCR; TCRdb's version includes in-frame clones alone and lacks a portion of them. Of more than 200,000 clones listed, about three quarters are singletons. The chain joins TRBV5-1 to TRBJ1-4; 7 positions agree with TRBD1. The receptor was isolated from a man aged 40-49 years in good health and CMV-seronegative. Sequencing input: PBMCs. The CDR3 protein is CASSLAQQGSEKLFF. CDR3 bases: TGCGCCAGCAGCTTGGCCCAACAGGGGAGTGAAAAACTGTTTTTT.